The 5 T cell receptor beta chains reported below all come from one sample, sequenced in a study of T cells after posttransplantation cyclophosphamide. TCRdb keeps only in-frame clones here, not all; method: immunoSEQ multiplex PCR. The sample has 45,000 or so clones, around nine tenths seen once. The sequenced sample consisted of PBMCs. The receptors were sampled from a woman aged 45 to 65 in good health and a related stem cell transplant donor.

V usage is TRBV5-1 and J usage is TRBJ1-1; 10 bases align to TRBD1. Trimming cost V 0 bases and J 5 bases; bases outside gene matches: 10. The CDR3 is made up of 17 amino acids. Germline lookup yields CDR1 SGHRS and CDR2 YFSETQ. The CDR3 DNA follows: TGCGCCAGCAGCTTGGGGGACAGGGGTCTCTCAAGTACTGAAGCTTTCTTT. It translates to CASSLGDRGLSSTEAFF.

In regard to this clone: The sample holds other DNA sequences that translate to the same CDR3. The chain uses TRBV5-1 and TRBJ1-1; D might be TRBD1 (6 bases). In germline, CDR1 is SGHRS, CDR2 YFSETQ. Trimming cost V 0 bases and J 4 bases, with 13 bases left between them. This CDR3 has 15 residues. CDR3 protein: CASSLGAGVGTEAFF. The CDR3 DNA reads TGCGCCAGCAGCTTGGGGGCAGGGGTTGGCACTGAAGCTTTCTTT.

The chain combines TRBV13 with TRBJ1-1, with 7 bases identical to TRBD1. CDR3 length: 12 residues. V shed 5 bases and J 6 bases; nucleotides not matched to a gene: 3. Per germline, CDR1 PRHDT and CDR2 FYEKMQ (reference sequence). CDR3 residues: CASSPRGPEAFF. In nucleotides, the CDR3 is TGTGCCAGCAGCCCAAGGGGGCCTGAAGCTTTCTTT.

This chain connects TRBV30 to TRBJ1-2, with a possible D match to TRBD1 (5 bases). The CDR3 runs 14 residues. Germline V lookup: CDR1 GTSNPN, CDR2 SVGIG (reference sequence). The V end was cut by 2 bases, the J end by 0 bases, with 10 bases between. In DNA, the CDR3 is TGTGCCTGGAGTTTGTCAGGGACTAACTATGGCTACACCTTC. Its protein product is CAWSLSGTNYGYTF.

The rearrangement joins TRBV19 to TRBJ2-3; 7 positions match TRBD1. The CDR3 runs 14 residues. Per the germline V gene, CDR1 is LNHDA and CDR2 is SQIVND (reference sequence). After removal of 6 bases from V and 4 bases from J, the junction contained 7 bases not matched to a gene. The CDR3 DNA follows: TGTGCCAGTAGAGGGACAGCCCGTGCAGATACGCAGTATTTT. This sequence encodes CASRGTARADTQYF.